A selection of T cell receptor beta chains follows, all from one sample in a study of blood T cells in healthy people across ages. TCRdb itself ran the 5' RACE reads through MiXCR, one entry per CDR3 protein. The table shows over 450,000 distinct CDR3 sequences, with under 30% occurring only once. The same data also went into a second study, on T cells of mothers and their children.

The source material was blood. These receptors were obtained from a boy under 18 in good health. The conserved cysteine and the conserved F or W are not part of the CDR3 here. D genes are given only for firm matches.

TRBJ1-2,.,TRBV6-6,ASSYRPIPPNYGYT
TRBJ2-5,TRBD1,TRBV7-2,ASSLNPLGTAIYRETQY
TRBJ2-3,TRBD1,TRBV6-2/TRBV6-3,ASSLPGQPVGGTDTQY
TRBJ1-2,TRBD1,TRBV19,ASSTDLGTGINYGYT
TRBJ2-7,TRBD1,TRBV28,ASSWSGGKQY
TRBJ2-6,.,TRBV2,ASTGTLSGANVLT
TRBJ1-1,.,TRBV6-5,ASSYPTRGPRGANTEAF
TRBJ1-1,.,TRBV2,ASSDFRFKGTEAF
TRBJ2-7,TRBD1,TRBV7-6,ASSRPGGEQY
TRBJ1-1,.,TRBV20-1,SARENSLNTEAF
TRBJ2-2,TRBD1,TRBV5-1,ARMRQGDPNTGELF
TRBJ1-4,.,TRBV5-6,ASSALSGKGREKLF
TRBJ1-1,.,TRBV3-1,ASSQGKNTEAF
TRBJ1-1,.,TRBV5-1,ASSLNRVYTEAF
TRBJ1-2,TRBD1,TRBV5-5,ASSLEPGQGVEGYT
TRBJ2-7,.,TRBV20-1,SARDVFGYEQY
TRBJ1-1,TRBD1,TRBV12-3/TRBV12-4,ASRITGGTEAF